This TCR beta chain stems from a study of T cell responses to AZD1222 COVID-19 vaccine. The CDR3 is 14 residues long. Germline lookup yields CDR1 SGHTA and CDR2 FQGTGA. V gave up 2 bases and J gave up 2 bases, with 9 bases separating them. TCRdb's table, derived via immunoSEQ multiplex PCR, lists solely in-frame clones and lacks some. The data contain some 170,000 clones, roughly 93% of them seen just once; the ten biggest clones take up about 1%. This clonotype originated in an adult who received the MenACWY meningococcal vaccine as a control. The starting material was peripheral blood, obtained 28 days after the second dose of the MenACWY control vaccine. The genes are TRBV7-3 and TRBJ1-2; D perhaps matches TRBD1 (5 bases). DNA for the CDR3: TGTGCCAGCAGCTTAGAAGGGACGAACTATGGCTACACCTTC. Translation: CASSLEGTNYGYTF.